This T cell receptor (beta chain) was found in a study of cytomegalovirus exposure and HLA in healthy donors. Whole-study context: As an earlier analysis found, roughly 170 million T cells yielded fewer than 130 million unique TCR beta sequences.

Germline V gives CDR1 SEHNR, CDR2 FQNEAQ (reference sequence). CDR3 size: 16 residues. Primers: 60 Vbeta forward and 13 Jbeta reverse. Assay used: immunoSEQ multiplex PCR; TCRdb lists only in-frame clones, some missing. The sample has about 130,000 clones, roughly 80% seen once; the top ten hold roughly 7%. General study results and limits: Most sequenced TCRs were rare (though some public TCRs occurred in many donors). In a later analysis, an Asian-associated ancestry cluster reportedly showed fewer N-insertions than the approximately 640-donor mean.

Concerning this clone: Its antigen is as yet unknown.

The source material was PBMCs. The sequence was obtained from a male donor in good health and CMV-seronegative. The chain employs TRBV7-9 and TRBJ2-5, with TRBD2 matching 7 bases. Judging by the DNA end, TRBJ2-7 fits better; the J call may be wrong. The CDR3 nucleotides are TGTGCCAGCAGCCTCCCGGTGGGGGGGGTTAGAGGCGAGCAGTACTTC. Its protein product is CASSLPVGGVRGEQYF.